The text below deals with one T cell receptor (beta chain). Antigen: not known. The sample is drawn from a study of molecular identifiers for immune sequencing clone quantification. For the study at large: Four portions were sequenced after RNA from approximately 20,000 or 100,000 naive CD8 cells was split five ways in replicates.

General study results and limits: Over 99% of effector molecules, but under 1% in naive cells, were held by clones with more than 20 RNA copies.

Sorted naive CD8 T cells, about 20,000 to 1,100,000, were sequenced from 10%, 30% or 50% RNA. V gave up 1 base and J gave up 7 bases; unmatched junction bases: 9. Germline values: CDR1 KGHDR, CDR2 SFDVKD. The CDR3 has 16 residues. Preparation of the bulk TCR libraries relied on previously described methods and listed TCR primers. Using its own MiXCR run on the PCR reads, TCRdb lists one record per CDR3 protein. The sample lists 460,000 or so distinct CDR3 sequences; 20% to 25% were seen once. The chain carries TRBV24-1 and TRBJ2-1, with 7 bases that match TRBD2. This TCR came from a human donor in good health. Some libraries in this study had Jurkat cell RNA spiked in. Source material: naive CD8+ T cells from blood, with Jurkat cell RNA spiked in. The subset is: FACS-sorted CD8+CD4-CCR7+CD45RA+ naive T cells. The CDR3 DNA sequence: TGTGCCACCAGTGATTTCGAGGGAGGGCCCGGTAATGAGCAGTTCTTC. Translated: CATSDFEGGPGNEQFF.